This T cell receptor (beta chain) was sequenced during a study of blood T cell repertoires in COVID-19. Study overall: Whether acute or convalescent, the COVID-19 samples came from the United States, Italy and Spain. From T cells, B-cell-depleted T cells, or PBMCs came the material, which was cDNA or gDNA.

Original handling: Reference gene primers were amplified, and this amplification served to estimate nucleated cell counts. Measured with immunoSEQ multiplex PCR; TCRdb has only the in-frame clones, and not every one. V, J and clone size are taken as reported in that table, and D and trimming were inferred from the DNA itself. The data contain 300,000 or so clones, approximately 90% of them singletons. CDR1 GTSNPN and CDR2 SVGIG come from the germline V gene (reference sequence). Trimming removed 0 bases at V and 8 bases at J, with 10 bases between. The CDR3 contains 12 residues. The J gene is TRBJ1-2, the V gene TRBV30, with no clear D. Material: peripheral blood. The TCR originated in a woman in her thirties or forties with acute or convalescent COVID-19. CDR3 DNA sequence: TGTGCCTGGAGTGTTAGGCAGAGGGGCTACACCTTC. Encoded protein: CAWSVRQRGYTF. The full variable domain, completed using reference TRBV30 and TRBJ1-2, is SQTIHQWPATLVQPVGSPLSLECTVEGTSNPNLYWYRQAAGRGLQLLFYSVGIGQISSEVPQNLSASRPQDRQFILSSKKLLLSDSGFYLCAWSVRQRGYTFGSGTRLTVV.